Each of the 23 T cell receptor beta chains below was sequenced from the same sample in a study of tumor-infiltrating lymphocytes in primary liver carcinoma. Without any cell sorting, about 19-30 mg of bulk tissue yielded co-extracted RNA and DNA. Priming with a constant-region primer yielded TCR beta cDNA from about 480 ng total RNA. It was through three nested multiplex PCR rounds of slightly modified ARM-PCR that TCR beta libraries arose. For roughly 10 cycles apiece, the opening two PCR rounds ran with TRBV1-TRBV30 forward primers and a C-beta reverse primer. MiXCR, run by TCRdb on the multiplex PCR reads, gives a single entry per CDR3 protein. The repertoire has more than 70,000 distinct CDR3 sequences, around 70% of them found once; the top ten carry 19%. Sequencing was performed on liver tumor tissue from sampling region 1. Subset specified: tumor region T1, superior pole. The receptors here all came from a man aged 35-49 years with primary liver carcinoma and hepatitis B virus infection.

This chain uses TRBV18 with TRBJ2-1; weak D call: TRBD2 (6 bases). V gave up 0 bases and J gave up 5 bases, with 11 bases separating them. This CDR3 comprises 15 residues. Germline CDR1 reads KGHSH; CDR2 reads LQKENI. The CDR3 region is CASSPPLGSNNEQFF. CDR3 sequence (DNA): TGTGCCAGCTCACCACCGCTCGGGAGTAACAATGAGCAGTTCTTC.

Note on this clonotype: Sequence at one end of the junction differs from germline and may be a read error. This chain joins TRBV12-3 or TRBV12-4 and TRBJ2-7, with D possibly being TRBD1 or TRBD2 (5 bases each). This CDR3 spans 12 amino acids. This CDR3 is CASSLGDVEQYF. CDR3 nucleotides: TGTGCCAGCAGTTTGGGGGATGTCGAGCAATACTTC.

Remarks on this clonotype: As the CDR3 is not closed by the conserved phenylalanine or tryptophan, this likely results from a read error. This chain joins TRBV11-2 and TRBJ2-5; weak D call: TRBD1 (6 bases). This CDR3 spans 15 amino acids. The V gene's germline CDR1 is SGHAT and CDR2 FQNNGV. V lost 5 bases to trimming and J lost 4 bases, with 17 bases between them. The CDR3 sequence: CASSDLTGVGETQYS. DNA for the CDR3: TGTGCCAGCAGCGACCTGACAGGAGTCGGAGAGACCCAGTACTCC.

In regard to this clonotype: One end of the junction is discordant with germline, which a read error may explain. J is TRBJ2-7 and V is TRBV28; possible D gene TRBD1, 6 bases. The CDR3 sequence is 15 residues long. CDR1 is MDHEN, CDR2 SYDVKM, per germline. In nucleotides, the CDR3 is TGTGCCAGTAGTTCTGCGCAGGACAGTCCCTACGAGCAGTACTTC. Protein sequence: CASSSAQDSPYEQYF. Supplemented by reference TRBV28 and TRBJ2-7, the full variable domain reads DVKVTQSSRYLVKRTGEKVFLECVQDMDHENMFWYRQDPGLGLRLIYFSYDVKMKEKGDIPEGYSVSREKKERFSLILESASTNQTSMYLCASSSAQDSPYEQYFGPGTRLTVT.

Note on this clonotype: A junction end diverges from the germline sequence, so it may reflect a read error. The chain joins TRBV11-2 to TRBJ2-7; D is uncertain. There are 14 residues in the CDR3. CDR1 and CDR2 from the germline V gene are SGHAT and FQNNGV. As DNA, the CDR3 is TGTGCCCGCAGCTTAACTAACACTAACTACGAGCAGTACTTC. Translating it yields CARSLTNTNYEQYF.

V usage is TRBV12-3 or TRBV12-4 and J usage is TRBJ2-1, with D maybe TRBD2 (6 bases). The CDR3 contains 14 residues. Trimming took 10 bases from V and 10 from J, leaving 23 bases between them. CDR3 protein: CAISLPPSSDEQFF. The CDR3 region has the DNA TGTGCCATTAGTTTACCCCCGTCTAGCGACGAGCAGTTCTTC.

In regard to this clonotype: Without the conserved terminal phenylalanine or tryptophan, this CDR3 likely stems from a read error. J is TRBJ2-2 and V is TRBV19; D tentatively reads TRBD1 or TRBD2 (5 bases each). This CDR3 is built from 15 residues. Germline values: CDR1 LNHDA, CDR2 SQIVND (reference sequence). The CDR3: CASTYSGKNTGELFL. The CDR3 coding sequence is TGTGCCAGTACCTACTCAGGGAAGAACACCGGGGAACTGTTTCTT.

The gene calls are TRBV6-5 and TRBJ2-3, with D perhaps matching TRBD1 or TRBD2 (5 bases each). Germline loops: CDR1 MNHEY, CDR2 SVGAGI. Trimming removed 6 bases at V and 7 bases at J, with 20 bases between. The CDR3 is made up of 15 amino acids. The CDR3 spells CASRPGAGNYNTQYF. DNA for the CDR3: TGTGCCAGCAGACCCGGGGCAGGCAACTACAATACGCAGTATTTT.

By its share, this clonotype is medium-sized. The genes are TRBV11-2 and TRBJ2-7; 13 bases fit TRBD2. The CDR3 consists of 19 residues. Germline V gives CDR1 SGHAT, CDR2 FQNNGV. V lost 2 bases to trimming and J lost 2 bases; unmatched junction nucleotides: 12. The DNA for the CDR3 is TGTGCCAGCAGCTTAATTACTAGCGGGAGGGCCGACCCTCCCTACGAGCAGTACTTC. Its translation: CASSLITSGRADPPYEQYF.

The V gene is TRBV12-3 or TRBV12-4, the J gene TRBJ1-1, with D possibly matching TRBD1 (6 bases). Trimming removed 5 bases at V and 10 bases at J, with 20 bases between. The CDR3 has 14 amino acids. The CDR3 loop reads CASSVIQGNTGAFF. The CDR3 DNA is TGTGCCAGCAGTGTGATACAGGGAAACACAGGAGCTTTCTTT.

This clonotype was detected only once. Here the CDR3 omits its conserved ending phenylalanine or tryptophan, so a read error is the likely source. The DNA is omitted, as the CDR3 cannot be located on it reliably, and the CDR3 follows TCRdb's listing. Here the CDR3 reads CASSFGRSTDTQYV. This chain connects TRBV6-5 to TRBJ2-3. CDR1 is MNHEY and CDR2 is SVGAGI in the germline V gene. The CDR3 contains 14 residues when both ends are counted.

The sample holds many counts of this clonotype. The CDR3: CASSQGYNEQFF. The CDR3 DNA is TGCGCCAGCAGCCAAGGGTACAATGAGCAGTTCTTC. The chain links TRBV4-1 to TRBJ2-1, with D hard to call. The germline CDR1 and CDR2 sequences are MGHRA and YSYEKL. The CDR3 length is 12 residues. Between the trimmed V and J ends, which lost 1 base and 4 bases, there was a span of 2 bases.

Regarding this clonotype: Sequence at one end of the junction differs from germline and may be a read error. CDR3 loop: CASSLVAEDTQYF. The CDR3 DNA sequence: TGTGCCAGCAGTTTAGTAGCAGAAGATACACAGTATTTT. This rearrangement joins TRBV12-3 or TRBV12-4 to TRBJ2-3; D not certain. This CDR3 has 13 residues.

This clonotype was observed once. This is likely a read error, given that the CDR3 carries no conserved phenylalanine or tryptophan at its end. The CDR3 region is CVCQGWDTQYL. CDR3 coding DNA: TGTGTCTGCCAAGGATGGGATACGCAGTATCTT. The rearrangement uses TRBV30 and TRBJ2-3; D unresolved. The length of the CDR3 is 11 residues. Germline V gene data show CDR1 as GTSNPN and CDR2 as SVGIG (reference sequence).

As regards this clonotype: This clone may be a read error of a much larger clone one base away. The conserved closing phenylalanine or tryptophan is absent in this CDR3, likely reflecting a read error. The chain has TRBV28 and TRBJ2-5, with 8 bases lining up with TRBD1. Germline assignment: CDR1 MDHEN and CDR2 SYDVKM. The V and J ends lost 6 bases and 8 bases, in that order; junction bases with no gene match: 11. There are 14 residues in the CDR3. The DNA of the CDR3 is TGTGCCAGCAGCCCAGGGGGCCCCGATGATACCCAGTACATC. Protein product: CASSPGGPDDTQYI.

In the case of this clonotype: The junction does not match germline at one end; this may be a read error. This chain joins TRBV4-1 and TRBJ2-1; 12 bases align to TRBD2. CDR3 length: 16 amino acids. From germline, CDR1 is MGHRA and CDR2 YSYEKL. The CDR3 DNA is TGCGCCGGCAGTCAAGTCGGGACTAGCGGGTACAATGAGCAGTTCTTC. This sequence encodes CAGSQVGTSGYNEQFF.

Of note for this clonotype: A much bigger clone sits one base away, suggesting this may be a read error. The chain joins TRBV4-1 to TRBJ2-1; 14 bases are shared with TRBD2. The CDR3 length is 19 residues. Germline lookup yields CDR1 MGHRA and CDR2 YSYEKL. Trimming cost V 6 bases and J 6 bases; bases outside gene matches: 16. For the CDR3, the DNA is TGCGCCAGCAGACAAAAGGGACTAGCGGGAGCTAGGGCCCTCAATGAGCAGTTCTTC. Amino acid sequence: CASRQKGLAGARALNEQFF.

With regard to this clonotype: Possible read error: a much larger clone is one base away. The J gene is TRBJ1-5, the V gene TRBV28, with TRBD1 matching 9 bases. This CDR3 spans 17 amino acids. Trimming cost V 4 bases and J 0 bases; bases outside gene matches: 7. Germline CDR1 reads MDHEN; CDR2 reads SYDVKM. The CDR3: CASSYYRGRRSNQPQHF. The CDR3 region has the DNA TGTGCCAGCAGTTACTACAGGGGGCGCCGTAGCAATCAGCCCCAGCATTTT. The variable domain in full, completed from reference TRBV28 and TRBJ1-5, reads DVKVTQSSRYLVKRTGEKVFLECVQDMDHENMFWYRQDPGLGLRLIYFSYDVKMKEKGDIPEGYSVSREKKERFSLILESASTNQTSMYLCASSYYRGRRSNQPQHFGDGTRLSIL.

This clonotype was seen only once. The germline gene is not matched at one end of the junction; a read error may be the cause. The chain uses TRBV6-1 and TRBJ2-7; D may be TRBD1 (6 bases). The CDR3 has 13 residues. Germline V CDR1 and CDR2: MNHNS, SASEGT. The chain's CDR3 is CASNAERQAELYF. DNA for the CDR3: TGTGCCAGCAATGCTGAGAGACAGGCCGAGCTGTACTTC.

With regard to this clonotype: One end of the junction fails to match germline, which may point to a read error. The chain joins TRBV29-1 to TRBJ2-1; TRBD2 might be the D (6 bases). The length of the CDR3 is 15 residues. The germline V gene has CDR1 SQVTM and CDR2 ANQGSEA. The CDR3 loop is CCVAPSVSLYNEQFF. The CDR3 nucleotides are TGCTGCGTCGCCCCTAGCGTGAGTCTCTACAATGAGCAGTTCTTC.

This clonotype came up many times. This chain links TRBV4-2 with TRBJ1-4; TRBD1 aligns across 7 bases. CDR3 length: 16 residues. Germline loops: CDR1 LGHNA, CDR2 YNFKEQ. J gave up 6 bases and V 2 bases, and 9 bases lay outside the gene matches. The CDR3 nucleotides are TGTGCCAGCAGCCAATATAAGGGGGCGAATGATGAAAAACTGTTTTTT. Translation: CASSQYKGANDEKLFF.

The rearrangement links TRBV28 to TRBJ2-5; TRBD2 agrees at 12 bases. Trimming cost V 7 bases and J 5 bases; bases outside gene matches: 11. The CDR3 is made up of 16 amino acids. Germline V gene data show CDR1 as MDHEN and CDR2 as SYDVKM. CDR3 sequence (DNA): TGTGCCAGCATCGGACTAGCGGGATCGGAGGGGGAGACCCAGTACTTC. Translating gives CASIGLAGSEGETQYF.

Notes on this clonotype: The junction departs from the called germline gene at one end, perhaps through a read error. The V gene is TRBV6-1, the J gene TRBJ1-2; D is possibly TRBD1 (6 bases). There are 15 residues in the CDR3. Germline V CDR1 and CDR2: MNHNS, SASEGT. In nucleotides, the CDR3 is TGTGCCAGCAGCCCCCAAGGAGGACAGAGCTATGGCTACGCCTTC. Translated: CASSPQGGQSYGYAF.